Below, 23 T cell receptor beta chains from the same sample are listed, as sequenced in a study of T cell responses to AZD1222 COVID-19 vaccine. Profiling relied on immunoSEQ multiplex PCR, and the TCRdb table lists in-frame clones only, not all of them. Of 100,000 to 150,000 clones listed, roughly 90% are singletons. The sample in question was peripheral blood, obtained 28 days after the second AZD1222 dose. These receptors were collected from an adult who received the AZD1222 COVID-19 vaccine.

This clone turned up a few times. The chain combines TRBV6-4 with TRBJ1-2, with 7 bases aligning to TRBD1. V was clipped by 1 base and J by 7 bases; unmatched bases: 18. Germline lookup yields CDR1 MRHNA and CDR2 SNTAGT. There are 18 residues in the CDR3. The CDR3 DNA follows: TGTGCCAGCAGTGACTGGTTCGGTTCCCCAGGGGGTAGTGTTGGCTACACCTTC. Protein: CASSDWFGSPGGSVGYTF.

This clone was counted a few times. V and J are TRBV28 and TRBJ1-5; D is uncertain. Germline lookup yields CDR1 MDHEN and CDR2 SYDVKM. Deletions cut 2 bases from V and 6 bases from J, with 14 bases between. The length of the CDR3 is 15 residues. CDR3 sequence (DNA): TGTGCCAGCAGTTTACTCATTGGACGGTTTCAGCCCCAGCATTTT. Its protein product is CASSLLIGRFQPQHF.

The chain joins TRBV4-3 to TRBJ2-5; the D gene is possibly TRBD2 (6 bases). The germline gives CDR1 LGHNA, CDR2 YSLEER. CDR3 length: 14 residues. Trimming shortened V by 1 base and J by 4 bases, and 10 bases separated the two germline ends. CDR3 in DNA: TGCGCCAGCAGCCAAGTTTGGGGAGGAGAGACCCAGTACTTC. Protein product: CASSQVWGGETQYF.

The rearrangement uses TRBV28 and TRBJ1-1; D is undetermined. The germline V gene has CDR1 MDHEN and CDR2 SYDVKM. CDR3 length: 12 amino acids. The V end lost 7 bases, the J end lost 8 bases, and 14 bases lay between the germline ends. DNA for the CDR3: TGTGCCAGCACCGAGACCCCCCGGGAAGCTTTCTTT. Protein product: CASTETPREAFF.

This clone has just one count. The V call is TRBV3-1 (or the pseudogene TRBV3-2), the J call TRBJ2-3; D is uncertain. From germline, CDR1 is LGHDT and CDR2 YNNKEL (reference sequence). The CDR3 has 17 amino acids. Between the trimmed V and J ends, which lost 0 bases and 2 bases, there was a span of 15 bases. The CDR3 loop reads CASSQDLGLVTTDTQYF. In DNA, the CDR3 is TGTGCCAGCAGCCAAGATCTAGGTCTAGTCACCACAGATACGCAGTATTTT.

The chain carries TRBV28 and TRBJ2-1; D remains ambiguous. Looked up from germline, CDR1 is MDHEN and CDR2 is SYDVKM. The CDR3 sequence is 14 residues long. V lost 6 bases to trimming and J lost 0 bases, with 9 bases between them. The CDR3 is CASSPTTSYNEQFF. The CDR3 nucleotides are TGTGCCAGCAGCCCGACAACCTCCTACAATGAGCAGTTCTTC.

The chain carries TRBV6-5 and TRBJ1-2, with 9 bases aligning to TRBD1. This CDR3 spans 13 amino acids. The V gene's germline CDR1 is MNHEY and CDR2 SVGAGI. Trimming at V came to 5 bases and at J to 8 bases, leaving 6 bases not matched to a gene. The CDR3 DNA sequence: TGTGCCAGCAGTATCGACAGGGGGTACGGCTACACCTTC. Its protein is CASSIDRGYGYTF.

The genes are TRBV21-1 and TRBJ2-2; the table gives TRBD1 as D, unverified against the DNA. TRBV21-1 is a pseudogene locus. This CDR3 has 15 amino acids. This chain's CDR3 is CASSKRQGNTGELFF. In DNA form, the CDR3 reads TGTGCCAGCAGCAAACGACAGGGGAACACCGGGGAGCTGTTTTTT.

CDR3 residues: CASSYTGTVNTEAFF. CDR3 coding DNA: TGTGCCAGCAGTTACACTGGGACAGTGAACACTGAAGCTTTCTTT. The J gene is TRBJ1-1, the V gene TRBV6-5, with 7 bases fitting TRBD1. The junction had 3 bases not matched to a gene; V was cut back by 2 bases and J by 0 bases. This CDR3 region has 15 residues. Germline V gene lookup returns CDR1 MNHEY and CDR2 SVGAGI.

V gene TRBV28 combines with J gene TRBJ2-3; D is undetermined. The CDR3 is 14 residues long. The V end was cut by 5 bases, the J end by 0 bases, with 9 bases between. Germline CDR1 and CDR2: MDHEN and SYDVKM. DNA for the CDR3: TGTGCCAGCAGTGAGCCCCCCAGCACAGATACGCAGTATTTT. Its protein is CASSEPPSTDTQYF.

The chain is built from TRBV18 and TRBJ2-1; 8 bases align to TRBD1. The germline CDR1 and CDR2 sequences are KGHSH and LQKENI. V shed 3 bases and J 5 bases; nucleotides not matched to a gene: 3. This CDR3 contains 14 residues. The CDR3 sequence is CASSPKGQDNEQFF. CDR3 nucleotides: TGTGCCAGCTCACCGAAGGGACAGGACAATGAGCAGTTCTTC. Together with reference TRBV18 and TRBJ2-1, the CDR3 gives the full variable domain: NAGVMQNPRHLVRRRGQEARLRCSPMKGHSHVYWYRQLPEEGLKFMVYLQKENIIDESGMPKERFSAEFPKEGPSILRIQQVVRGDSAAYFCASSPKGQDNEQFFGPGTRLTVL.

The gene calls are TRBV30 and TRBJ2-5; the match to TRBD1 covers 8 bases. The length of the CDR3 is 15 residues. CDR1 and CDR2 from the germline V gene are GTSNPN and SVGIG (reference sequence). Trimming took 3 bases from V and 2 from J; bases not matched to a gene: 8. The CDR3 here is CAWSEGQDPQETQYF. CDR3 bases: TGTGCCTGGAGCGAGGGACAGGACCCACAAGAGACCCAGTACTTC.

The chain is built from TRBV7-2 and TRBJ2-2; a weak D match, TRBD1 (6 bases). Germline assignment: CDR1 SGHTA and CDR2 FQGNSA. V lost 1 base, J lost 7 bases, and 19 bases lay in between. The CDR3 is made up of 17 amino acids. CDR3 residues: CASSLDGTRGDGGELFF. CDR3 DNA sequence: TGTGCCAGCAGCTTAGATGGTACCAGGGGTGATGGCGGGGAGCTGTTTTTT.

The V gene is TRBV5-4, the J gene TRBJ2-7; 10 nucleotides line up with TRBD2. The junction had 4 bases not matched to a gene; V was cut back by 1 base and J by 3 bases. The CDR3 is 15 amino acids. The germline V gene encodes CDR1 SGHNT and CDR2 YYREEE (reference sequence). The DNA of the CDR3 is TGTGCCAGCAGCTTGCCTAGCGGGAGCAACTACGAGCAGTACTTC. It codes for CASSLPSGSNYEQYF.

The chain joins TRBV5-1 to TRBJ1-1; 8 nucleotides line up with TRBD1. The V and J ends lost 1 base and 0 bases, in that order; junction bases with no gene match: 11. This CDR3 region has 18 residues. Germline CDR1 and CDR2: SGHRS and YFSETQ. CDR3 residues: CASSLNSPGQVMNTEAFF. DNA of the CDR3: TGCGCCAGCAGCTTGAACTCCCCGGGACAGGTAATGAACACTGAAGCTTTCTTT.

The chain has TRBV5-1 and TRBJ2-3; unclear D gene. Germline values: CDR1 SGHRS, CDR2 YFSETQ. V was clipped by 5 bases and J by 0 bases, with 10 bases between them. The CDR3 loop spans 14 amino acids. The CDR3 reads CASRPDGSTDTQYF. CDR3 nucleotide sequence: TGCGCCAGCAGACCCGACGGGAGCACAGATACGCAGTATTTT.

The chain carries TRBV6-1 and TRBJ2-7; D is perhaps TRBD1 (6 bases). CDR3 size: 15 residues. Germline V CDR1 and CDR2: MNHNS, SASEGT. V was clipped by 1 base and J by 3 bases, with 13 bases between them. CDR3 amino acids: CASSEGGQFYYEQYF. CDR3 bases: TGTGCCAGCAGTGAAGGTGGACAGTTTTACTACGAGCAGTACTTC.

The rearrangement joins TRBV11-2 to TRBJ2-3; D is unclear. V lost 3 bases and J 0 bases, leaving 10 bases between the germline ends. Germline V gives CDR1 SGHAT, CDR2 FQNNGV. The CDR3 loop spans 15 amino acids. The CDR3 protein is CASSFLVGSTDTQYF. As DNA, the CDR3 is TGTGCCAGCAGCTTCCTAGTGGGAAGCACAGATACGCAGTATTTT.

The chain carries TRBV21-1 and TRBJ1-2; TRBD1 is taken as the D call from the table, unchecked against the DNA. TRBV21-1 is reported as a pseudogene. The CDR3 has 16 residues. CDR3 in DNA: TGTGCCAGCAGCAAAGAATTAACGAGGACAGGGGTGGGCTACACCTTC. Its protein is CASSKELTRTGVGYTF.

The chain uses TRBV11-3 and TRBJ2-2; 7 nucleotides agree with TRBD1. V dropped 4 bases and J dropped 5; count of bases not matched to a gene: 4. The germline gives CDR1 SGHNT, CDR2 YENEEA. There are 14 residues in the CDR3. CDR3 nucleotides: TGTGCCAGCAGCTACAGGGGTCCGACCGGGGAGCTGTTTTTT. Translating it yields CASSYRGPTGELFF.

The gene calls are TRBV9 and TRBJ1-2, with 7 nucleotides matching TRBD1. V shed 4 bases and J 2 bases; nucleotides not matched to a gene: 5. The CDR3 has 14 amino acids. Germline V lookup: CDR1 SGDLS, CDR2 YYNGEE. The CDR3 nucleotides are TGTGCCAGCAGCCTTCAGGGGGGCAACTATGGCTACACCTTC. Its protein is CASSLQGGNYGYTF.

V and J are TRBV6-5 and TRBJ1-2; the match to TRBD1 covers 9 bases. CDR1 is MNHEY, CDR2 SVGAGI, per germline. V shed 0 bases and J 7 bases; nucleotides not matched to a gene: 3. The CDR3 contains 14 residues. This CDR3 is CASSYSGDRAGYTF. The CDR3 DNA follows: TGTGCCAGCAGTTACTCGGGGGACAGGGCTGGCTACACCTTC.

The chain recombines TRBV14 with TRBJ1-4; no definite D call. The ends were cut back, 1 base at V and 5 bases at J, with 29 bases in the middle. The germline V gene encodes CDR1 SGHDN and CDR2 FVKESK. This CDR3 contains 21 residues. The CDR3 region is CASSQGWRVGSLRSPNEKLFF. In DNA form, the CDR3 reads TGTGCCAGCAGCCAAGGATGGAGGGTTGGTTCCCTTAGGTCCCCAAATGAAAAACTGTTTTTT.